This passage covers 2 T cell receptor beta chains from one sample sequenced in a study of blood T cells in healthy people across ages. Alongside a J-beta primer mix, a sample-barcoded 5' primer served in a second PCR lasting about 7 to 12 cycles. MiXCR, applied by TCRdb to the 5' RACE reads, yields one record per CDR3 protein. Of approximately 800,000 distinct CDR3 sequences in the sample, more than 50% were seen once. The sample was blood. The origin of the receptors is a man aged 35-49 years in good health.

The rearrangement links TRBV7-6 to TRBJ2-5, with a tentative D call TRBD1 (5 bases). The tail of the sequence fits TRBJ2-7 better, so the J call may be wrong. CDR1 is SGHVS and CDR2 is FNYEAQ in the germline V gene. This CDR3 has 15 residues. CDR3 bases: TGTGCCAGCAGCTTAACCCTTGGACAAACCTACGAGCAGTACTTC. It codes for CASSLTLGQTYEQYF.

V and J are TRBV6-1 and TRBJ2-5, with D possibly being TRBD1 (6 bases). CDR3 length: 16 residues. V was pared by 6 bases and J by 1 base, with 18 bases between. Germline-derived CDR1 and CDR2 are MNHNS and SASEGT. The CDR3: CASRGQSKSFQETQYF. CDR3 DNA: TGTGCCAGCAGAGGACAGTCCAAATCATTCCAAGAGACCCAGTACTTC.